These T cell receptor beta chains were read from a single sample in a study of cytomegalovirus exposure and HLA in healthy donors. Clones were sequenced by immunoSEQ multiplex PCR, and TCRdb holds only the in-frame ones, with some missing. This sample's clone table lists 70,000 or so clones. The sequenced sample was PBMCs. Source of these receptors: a boy aged 5-17 years in good health and CMV-seronegative. Both conserved end residues are part of each CDR3. The D gene is left open where the match is weak.

cdr3_aa	cdr3_nt	j_call	v_call	d_call
CASSSMGQGVDEQFF	TGCGCCAGCAGCTCGATGGGACAGGGGGTCGATGAGCAGTTCTTC	TRBJ2-1	TRBV4-1	TRBD1
CASSLDIRTYNEQFF	TGTGCCAGCAGCTTAGATATTAGAACCTACAATGAGCAGTTCTTC	TRBJ2-1	TRBV7-9	.
CASSETDFYNSPLHF	TGTGCCAGCAGTGAGACCGACTTCTATAATTCACCCCTCCACTTT	TRBJ1-6	TRBV6-1	.
CASSPRTDFHGYTF	TGTGCCAGCTCACCACGGACAGACTTCCATGGCTACACCTTC	TRBJ1-2	TRBV18	.
CASSGETSGRSAYEQYF	TGTGCCAGCAGTGGGGAGACTAGCGGGAGGTCGGCCTACGAGCAGTACTTC	TRBJ2-7	TRBV2	TRBD2
CASSSDRGRWGYTF	TGTGCCAGCAGTTCGGACAGGGGGCGATGGGGCTACACCTTC	TRBJ1-2	TRBV6-6	TRBD1
CASSWGRANNEQFF	TGTGCCAGTAGCTGGGGGCGGGCCAACAATGAGCAGTTCTTC	TRBJ2-1	TRBV19	.
CASSLPGEAQAFF	TGCGCCAGCAGCTTGCCTGGGGAGGCCCAAGCTTTCTTT	TRBJ1-1	TRBV5-1	.
CASRTGNTEAFF	TGCGCCAGCAGAACGGGGAACACTGAAGCTTTCTTT	TRBJ1-1	TRBV5-1	.
CASSHGGGRPPYNYGYTF	TGTGCCAGCAGCCACGGGGGAGGACGGCCTCCGTATAACTATGGCTACACCTTC	TRBJ1-2	TRBV5-4	.
CASSEPGLGTEAFF	TGTGCCAGCAGCGAACCGGGTTTGGGCACTGAAGCTTTCTTT	TRBJ1-1	TRBV7-6	.
CASRNLGQNNEQFF	TGTGCCAGCAGAAACCTGGGACAGAACAATGAGCAGTTCTTC	TRBJ2-1	TRBV6-5	TRBD1
CASSQDAGRPETQYF	TGTGCCAGCAGCCAAGATGCAGGGCGCCCAGAGACCCAGTACTTC	TRBJ2-5	TRBV4-2	.
CASSQGQDKNGYTF	TGCGCCAGCAGCCAAGGGCAGGATAAGAATGGCTACACCTTC	TRBJ1-2	TRBV4-1	.
CASSVAGDSNQPQHF	TGTGCCAGCAGCGTAGCAGGGGATAGCAATCAGCCCCAGCATTTT	TRBJ1-5	TRBV9	.
CASSSDSLPTEAFF	TGCGCCAGCAGCTCCGACAGTTTGCCCACTGAAGCTTTCTTT	TRBJ1-1	TRBV5-1	.